This T cell receptor (beta chain) was observed in a study of human T cells and chemical hapten exposure (dated by TCRdb to about 2021). Study-level background: For sensitization, 2% DPC in acetone was applied to a roughly 2 cm by roughly 2 cm area of upper inner arm skin. Most of the patients in the cohort were female, and the cohort covered alopecia areata with under or over 50% scalp involvement, alopecia totalis and alopecia universalis. Throughout the study period of 20 to 30 weeks, patients also received therapeutic DPC doses to the scalp every week. The study tracked peripheral blood TCR repertoire changes in vivo during primary and secondary sensitization to the hapten diphenylcyclopropenone (DPC) in alopecia patients. Libraries were combined into a pool for sequencing, and differences in TCR yield between samples came mainly from small differences in library volumes within the pool. Blood samples were taken from patients before sensitization (week 0) and then at 2, 6 and about 24 weeks after DPC sensitization. Blood for TCR sequencing was provided by twenty-nine alopecia patients at one to four time points (pre-sensitization, 2, 6 and 24 weeks). Patch testing was performed on the upper back with Finn chambers containing 0.01% DPC, and the patch tests were scored after 6 days according to International Contact Dermatitis Research Group standards.

Points on this clonotype: What this receptor recognizes is not known. The input lacks base qualities; no much larger clone sits a single base away.

The library was obtained by RACE. Sequencer: NextSeq 500. Library preparation attached unique molecular identifiers to individual cDNA molecules for quantitative, reproducible TCR counting. From each blood RNA sample, both TCR alpha and TCR beta chains were sequenced. Concerning the study's data processing: The median number of TCRs per sample was roughly 94,000, ranging from about 23,224 to 700,000. V, J and CDR3 annotation of the TCR reads was carried out using the Decombinator software suite. Every sample was subsampled to the same number of TCRs (28,000) for the PS versus PT1 abundance plots. TCRs were defined as expanded if absent before sensitization and observed at least eight times at the 2-week time point. The raw public data were reprocessed by TCRdb itself: fastp quality trimming at Q25, MiXCR clonotype calling, in-frame beta chains only. Here each entry gathers all rows of one CDR3 protein and keeps the most common genes and DNA. TCRdb's processing, not the authors', yielded these V and J calls. In all, the sample holds roughly 110,000 distinct CDR3 sequences, and approximately 12% of those were seen once. Of the sample, around 1.6% falls within the top ten clones.

Per the publication, the time point label means: pre-sensitization, week 0. The treatment or condition label corresponds to: therapeutic diphenylcyclopropenone sensitization with weekly scalp DPC. Blood at each patch-test visit was drawn before the patch test was applied. Eligible patients were aged 18 to 70, diagnosed with alopecia, deemed suitable for DPC therapy, and excluded if pregnant. Total RNA was extracted from unfractionated whole blood that had been collected in Tempus Blood RNA tubes. Trimming at the junction amounts to 4 bases on V and 7 bases on J, and the germline ends lie 14 bases apart. The CDR3, cysteine through phenylalanine, is 13 amino acids long. The DNA shown is the 39-base CDR3, in frame from base 1. CDR1 and CDR2 are drawn from the germline V gene: MGHRA, YSYEKL. The investigation overall reported the following: Patch test score was positively correlated with the number of PT1 expanded TCRs, with significance at thresholds 8, 16 and 32 but not at 4. All patients had alopecia, a presumed autoimmune disease, so their immune response might differ from that of healthy individuals. The number of TCRs above 1 in 1000 frequency did not change with DPC sensitization; there was no evidence of global repertoire structure alterations. After repeated subsampling, the strength of the expansion versus patch-test correlation and the threshold at which it became significant changed. Significantly more large CDR3 similarity clusters were formed by expanded TCRs than by pre-sensitization or healthy control sets, consistent with antigen-driven responses.

Sample: whole blood, taken in connection with sensitization to the hapten diphenylcyclopropenone (DPC). This TCR came from a woman aged 50 to 60 with alopecia areata. Some clones in this sample may be carry-over from other donors' samples. The chain is encoded by TRBV4-1 joined to TRBJ2-7, with the D gene too uncertain to name. The nucleotides are TGCGCCAGCAGCCCTCACCATACTCAGGAGCAGTACTTC. This yields the protein CASSPHHTQEQYF.